These T cell receptor beta chains were read from a single sample in a study of T cell changes during pregnancy in multiple sclerosis. Using immunoSEQ multiplex PCR, the repertoire was profiled, and TCRdb retains in-frame clones only, with some absent. The sample holds 40,000 or so clones, roughly 84% seen once. The source was CD8+ T cells from peripheral blood mononuclear cells, collected in the first trimester of pregnancy. Source of these receptors: a female donor with multiple sclerosis, enrolled in a pregnancy study. Both conserved end residues are part of each CDR3. The order of the fields is CDR3 protein, CDR3 DNA, J gene, clone size, D gene, V gene. D genes are given only for firm matches. Clone size is not always given. Where it is, it says once, few, many or a class for expanded clones.

CDR3: CASSLGWGVEEQYF
DNA: TGTGCCAGCAGCTTAGGTTGGGGGGTGGAGGAGCAGTACTTC
J: TRBJ2-7
size: .
D: .
V: TRBV5-5

CDR3: CASSQDLSRVGGYTF
DNA: TGTGCCAGCAGCCAAGATCTGTCGAGGGTCGGAGGCTACACCTTC
J: TRBJ1-2
size: .
D: .
V: TRBV14

CDR3: CASSQAQGIEQYF
DNA: TGCGCCAGCAGCCAAGCCCAGGGTATAGAGCAGTACTTC
J: TRBJ2-7
size: .
D: .
V: TRBV4-1

CDR3: CSVGAYEQYF
DNA: TGCAGCGTAGGAGCCTACGAGCAGTACTTC
J: TRBJ2-7
size: .
D: .
V: TRBV29-1

CDR3: CASSHSLGGSQPQHF
DNA: TGCGCCAGCAGCCACTCCCTCGGAGGCTCTCAGCCCCAGCATTTT
J: TRBJ1-5
size: few
D: .
V: TRBV4-1

CDR3: CASSAPSHEQYF
DNA: TGTGCCAGCAGCGCCCCCTCCCACGAGCAGTACTTC
J: TRBJ2-7
size: .
D: .
V: TRBV9

CDR3: CASSLDEVQPQHF
DNA: TGTGCCAGCAGCTTAGATGAGGTTCAGCCCCAGCATTTT
J: TRBJ1-5
size: .
D: .
V: TRBV7-9

CDR3: CASSSSGTSRDTQYF
DNA: TGTGCCAGCAGCTCTTCCGGGACTAGCCGAGATACGCAGTATTTT
J: TRBJ2-3
size: .
D: TRBD2
V: TRBV9

CDR3: CASSIGRGVQETQYF
DNA: TGTGCCAGTAGTATTGGCCGGGGGGTTCAAGAGACCCAGTACTTC
J: TRBJ2-5
size: .
D: TRBD2
V: TRBV19

CDR3: CASNFALSGAGTGSSGANVLTF
DNA: TGTGCCAGCAATTTTGCTCTGTCCGGAGCCGGGACAGGGAGCTCTGGGGCCAACGTCCTGACTTTC
J: TRBJ2-6
size: .
D: TRBD1
V: TRBV9

CDR3: CASSLVPLDRGESMYNSPLHF
DNA: TGTGCCAGCAGCTTAGTTCCTCTGGACAGGGGGGAAAGTATGTATAATTCACCCCTCCACTTT
J: TRBJ1-6
size: .
D: TRBD1
V: TRBV7-6

CDR3: CASSDPLTGGNQPQHF
DNA: TGTGCCAGCAGTGATCCGTTGACAGGGGGCAATCAGCCCCAGCATTTT
J: TRBJ1-5
size: .
D: TRBD1
V: TRBV2

CDR3: CASSVGGTVSYEQYF
DNA: TGTGCCAGCAGCGTAGGAGGGACAGTCTCCTACGAGCAGTACTTC
J: TRBJ2-7
size: .
D: TRBD1
V: TRBV9

CDR3: CASSYFGQGAIEQFF
DNA: TGTGCCAGCAGTTATTTCGGACAGGGGGCCATTGAGCAGTTCTTC
J: TRBJ2-1
size: .
D: TRBD1
V: TRBV6-5

CDR3: CASTSGLRQETQYF
DNA: TGTGCCAGTACCTCGGGACTGAGACAAGAGACCCAGTACTTC
J: TRBJ2-5
size: .
D: .
V: TRBV19

CDR3: CASSPSGGAYNEQFF
DNA: TGTGCCAGCAGTCCAAGCGGGGGGGCATACAATGAGCAGTTCTTC
J: TRBJ2-1
size: .
D: TRBD2
V: TRBV6-5

CDR3: CASSHGQGYGGYTF
DNA: TGCGCCAGCAGCCACGGACAGGGATATGGCGGCTACACCTTC
J: TRBJ1-2
size: .
D: TRBD1
V: TRBV4-3

CDR3: CASTQGTTFQETQYF
DNA: TGTGCCAGCACCCAAGGGACAACCTTTCAAGAGACCCAGTACTTC
J: TRBJ2-5
size: .
D: .
V: TRBV7-2

CDR3: CASSYDISGASYNEQFF
DNA: TGCGCCAGCAGTTACGACATTAGCGGGGCCTCCTACAATGAGCAGTTCTTC
J: TRBJ2-1
size: many
D: TRBD2
V: TRBV5-1

CDR3: CASGLAGVSYEQYF
DNA: TGTGCCAGCGGACTAGCGGGGGTATCCTACGAGCAGTACTTC
J: TRBJ2-7
size: .
D: TRBD2
V: TRBV2

CDR3: CAQGQGITEAFF
DNA: TGTGCCCAGGGACAGGGGATCACTGAAGCTTTCTTT
J: TRBJ1-1
size: many
D: TRBD1
V: TRBV30

CDR3: CASSDDSLADTQYF
DNA: TGTGCCAGCAGTGACGACAGCCTTGCAGATACGCAGTATTTT
J: TRBJ2-3
size: .
D: .
V: TRBV6-4

CDR3: CASSRDRGETQYF
DNA: TGTGCCAGTAGTAGAGATAGGGGCGAGACCCAGTACTTC
J: TRBJ2-5
size: .
D: .
V: TRBV19

CDR3: CASMPESSYEQYF
DNA: TGTGCCAGCATGCCGGAGAGCTCCTACGAGCAGTACTTC
J: TRBJ2-7
size: .
D: .
V: TRBV2

CDR3: CASSVGQTWDYGYTF
DNA: TGTGCCAGCAGCGTAGGACAGACATGGGACTATGGCTACACCTTC
J: TRBJ1-2
size: once
D: .
V: TRBV9

CDR3: CASSLPRDRGSYEQYF
DNA: TGTGCCAGCAGCCTCCCCCGGGACAGGGGGTCCTACGAGCAGTACTTC
J: TRBJ2-7
size: .
D: TRBD1
V: TRBV7-2

CDR3: CASSQEMVAGAYEQYF
DNA: TGCGCCAGCAGCCAAGAGATGGTAGCGGGGGCGTACGAGCAGTACTTC
J: TRBJ2-7
size: .
D: TRBD2
V: TRBV4-3

CDR3: CASSLGGKNIQYF
DNA: TGTGCCAGTAGCCTGGGGGGGAAAAACATTCAGTACTTC
J: TRBJ2-4
size: once
D: TRBD2
V: TRBV19

CDR3: CASSTYRDSVPFF
DNA: TGTGCCAGCAGCACATACCGGGACAGCGTGCCTTTCTTT
J: TRBJ1-1
size: .
D: TRBD1
V: TRBV7-6